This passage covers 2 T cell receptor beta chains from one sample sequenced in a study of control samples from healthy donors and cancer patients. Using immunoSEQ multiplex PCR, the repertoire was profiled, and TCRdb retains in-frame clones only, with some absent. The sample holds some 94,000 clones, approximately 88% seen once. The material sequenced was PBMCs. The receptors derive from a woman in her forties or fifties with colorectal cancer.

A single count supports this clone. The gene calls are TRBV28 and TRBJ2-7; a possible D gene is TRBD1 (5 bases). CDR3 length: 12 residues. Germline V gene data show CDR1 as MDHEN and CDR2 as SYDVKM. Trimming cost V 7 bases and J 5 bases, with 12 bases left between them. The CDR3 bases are TGTGCCAGCAAAGGGGTTTTAAACGAGCAGTACGTC. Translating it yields CASKGVLNEQYV.

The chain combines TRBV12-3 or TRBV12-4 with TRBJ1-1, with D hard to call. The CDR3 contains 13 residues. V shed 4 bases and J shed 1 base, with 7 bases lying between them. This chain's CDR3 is CASSYAGNTEAFF. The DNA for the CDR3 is TGTGCCAGCAGTTACGCAGGGAACACTGAAGCTTTCTTT.